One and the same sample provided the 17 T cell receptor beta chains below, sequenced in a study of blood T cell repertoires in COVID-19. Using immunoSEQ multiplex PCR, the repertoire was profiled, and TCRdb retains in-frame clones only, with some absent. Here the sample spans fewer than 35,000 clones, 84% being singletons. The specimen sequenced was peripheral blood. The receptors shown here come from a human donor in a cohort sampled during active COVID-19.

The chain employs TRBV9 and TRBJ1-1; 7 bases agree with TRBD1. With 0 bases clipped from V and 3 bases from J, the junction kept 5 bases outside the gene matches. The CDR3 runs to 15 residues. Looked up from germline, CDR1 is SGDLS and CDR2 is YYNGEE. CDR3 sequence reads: CASSVEGAHYTEAFF. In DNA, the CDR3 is TGTGCCAGCAGCGTAGAGGGGGCGCACTACACTGAAGCTTTCTTT.

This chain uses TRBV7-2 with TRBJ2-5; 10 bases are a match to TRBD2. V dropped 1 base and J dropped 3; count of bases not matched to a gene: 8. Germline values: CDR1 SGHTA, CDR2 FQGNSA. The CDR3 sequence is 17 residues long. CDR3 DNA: TGTGCCAGCAGCTTAGTTCCTCTAGCGGGGGCGAAAGAGACCCAGTACTTC. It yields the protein CASSLVPLAGAKETQYF.

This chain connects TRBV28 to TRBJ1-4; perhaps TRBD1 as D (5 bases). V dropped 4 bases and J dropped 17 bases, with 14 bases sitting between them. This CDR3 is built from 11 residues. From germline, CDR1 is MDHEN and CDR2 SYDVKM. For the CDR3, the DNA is TGTGCCAGCAGTTCTCGGGACTCCCTATTTTTT. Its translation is CASSSRDSLFF.

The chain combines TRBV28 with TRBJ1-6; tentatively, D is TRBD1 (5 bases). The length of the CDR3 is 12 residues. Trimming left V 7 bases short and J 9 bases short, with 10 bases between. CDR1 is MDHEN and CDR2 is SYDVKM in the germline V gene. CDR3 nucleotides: TGTGCCAGCACTACAGGAGTTTCACCCCTCCACTTT. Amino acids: CASTTGVSPLHF.

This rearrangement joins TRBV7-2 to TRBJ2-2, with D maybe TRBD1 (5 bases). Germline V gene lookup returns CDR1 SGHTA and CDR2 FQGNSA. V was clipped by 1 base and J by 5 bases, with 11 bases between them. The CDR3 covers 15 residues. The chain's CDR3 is CASSLVQGGTGELFF. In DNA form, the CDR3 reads TGTGCCAGCAGCTTAGTCCAGGGTGGGACCGGGGAGCTGTTTTTT.

The CDR3 DNA follows: TGTGCCAGCAGTACTACAGGGGACTATGGCTACACCTTC. Translation: CASSTTGDYGYTF. The chain is built from TRBV6-5 and TRBJ1-2; 7 bases line up with TRBD1. Trimming removed 5 bases from V and 3 bases from J; junction bases left unmatched: 3. The CDR3 has 13 residues. Germline V gene sequence: CDR1 MNHEY, CDR2 SVGAGI.

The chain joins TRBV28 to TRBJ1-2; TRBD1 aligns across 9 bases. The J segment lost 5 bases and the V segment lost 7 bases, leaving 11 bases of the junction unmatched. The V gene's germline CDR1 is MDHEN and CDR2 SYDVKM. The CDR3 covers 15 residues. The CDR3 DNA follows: TGTGCCAGCACTACACCTACAGGGGGCGGGTATGGCTACACCTTC. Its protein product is CASTTPTGGGYGYTF.

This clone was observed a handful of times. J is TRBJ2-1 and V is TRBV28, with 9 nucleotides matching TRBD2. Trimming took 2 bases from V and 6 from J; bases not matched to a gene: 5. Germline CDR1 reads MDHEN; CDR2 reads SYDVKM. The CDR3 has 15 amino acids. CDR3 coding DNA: TGTGCCAGCAGTTTACAAGCGGGGGGAGGCAATGAGCAGTTCTTC. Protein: CASSLQAGGGNEQFF.

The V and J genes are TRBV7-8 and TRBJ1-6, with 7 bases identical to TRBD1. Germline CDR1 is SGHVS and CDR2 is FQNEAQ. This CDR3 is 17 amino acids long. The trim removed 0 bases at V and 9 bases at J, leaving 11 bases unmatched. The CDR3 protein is CASSLASSRGARSPLHF. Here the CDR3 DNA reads TGTGCCAGCAGCTTAGCGAGTTCCAGGGGGGCTCGTTCACCCCTCCACTTT.

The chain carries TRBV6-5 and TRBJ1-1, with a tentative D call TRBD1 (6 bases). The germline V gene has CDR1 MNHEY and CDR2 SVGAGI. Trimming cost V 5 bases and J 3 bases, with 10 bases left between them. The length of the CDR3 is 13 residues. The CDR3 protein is CASSMDSYTEAFF. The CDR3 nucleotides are TGTGCCAGCAGTATGGACAGCTACACTGAAGCTTTCTTT.

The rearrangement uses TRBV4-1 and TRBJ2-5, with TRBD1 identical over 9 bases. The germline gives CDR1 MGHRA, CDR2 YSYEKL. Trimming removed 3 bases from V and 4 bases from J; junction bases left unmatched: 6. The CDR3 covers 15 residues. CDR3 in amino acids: CASSQGQGRPETQYF. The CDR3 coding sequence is TGCGCCAGCAGCCAGGGACAGGGCAGACCAGAGACCCAGTACTTC.

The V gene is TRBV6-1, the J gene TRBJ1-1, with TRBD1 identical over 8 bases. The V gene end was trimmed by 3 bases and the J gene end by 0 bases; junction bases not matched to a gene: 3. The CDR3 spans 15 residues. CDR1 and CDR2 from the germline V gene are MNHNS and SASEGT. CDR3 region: CASSDPGQVNTEAFF. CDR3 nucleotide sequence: TGTGCCAGCAGTGATCCGGGACAGGTGAACACTGAAGCTTTCTTT.

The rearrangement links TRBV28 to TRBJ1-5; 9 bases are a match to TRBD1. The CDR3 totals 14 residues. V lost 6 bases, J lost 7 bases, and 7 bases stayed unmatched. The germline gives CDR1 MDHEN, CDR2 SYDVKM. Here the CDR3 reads CASRTGTGIQPQHF. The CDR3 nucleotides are TGTGCCAGCAGGACCGGGACAGGGATACAGCCCCAGCATTTT. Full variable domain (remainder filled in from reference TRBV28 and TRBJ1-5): DVKVTQSSRYLVKRTGEKVFLECVQDMDHENMFWYRQDPGLGLRLIYFSYDVKMKEKGDIPEGYSVSREKKERFSLILESASTNQTSMYLCASRTGTGIQPQHFGDGTRLSIL.

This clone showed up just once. CDR3 nucleotides: TGTGCCAGTAGTATGGGGACAGGGGTTTCACCCCTCCACTTT. It translates to CASSMGTGVSPLHF. This chain joins TRBV19 and TRBJ1-6; 10 nucleotides align to TRBD1. Germline CDR1 LNHDA, CDR2 SQIVND (reference sequence). Germline trimming cut 3 bases from V and 9 bases from J; bases unmatched to any gene: 2. The CDR3 has 14 amino acids.

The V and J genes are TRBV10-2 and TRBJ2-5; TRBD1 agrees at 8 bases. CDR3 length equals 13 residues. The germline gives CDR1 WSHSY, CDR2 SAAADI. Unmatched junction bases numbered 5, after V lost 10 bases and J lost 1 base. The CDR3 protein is CATRQGPQETQYF. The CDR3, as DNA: TGCGCCACCCGACAGGGGCCCCAAGAGACCCAGTACTTC.

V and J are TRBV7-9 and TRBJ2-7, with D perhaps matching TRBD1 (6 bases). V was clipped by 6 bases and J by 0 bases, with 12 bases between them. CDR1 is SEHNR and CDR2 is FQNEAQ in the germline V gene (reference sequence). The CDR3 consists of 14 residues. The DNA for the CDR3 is TGTGCCAGCAGTTTACAGGGCGGCTCCTACGAGCAGTACTTC. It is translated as CASSLQGGSYEQYF.

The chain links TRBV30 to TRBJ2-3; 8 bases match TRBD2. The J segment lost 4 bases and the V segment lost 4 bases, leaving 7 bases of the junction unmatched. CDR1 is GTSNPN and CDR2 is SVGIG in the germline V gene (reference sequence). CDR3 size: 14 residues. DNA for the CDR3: TGTGCCTGGAACCTTGCGGGGGGCCCAGATACGCAGTATTTT. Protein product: CAWNLAGGPDTQYF.